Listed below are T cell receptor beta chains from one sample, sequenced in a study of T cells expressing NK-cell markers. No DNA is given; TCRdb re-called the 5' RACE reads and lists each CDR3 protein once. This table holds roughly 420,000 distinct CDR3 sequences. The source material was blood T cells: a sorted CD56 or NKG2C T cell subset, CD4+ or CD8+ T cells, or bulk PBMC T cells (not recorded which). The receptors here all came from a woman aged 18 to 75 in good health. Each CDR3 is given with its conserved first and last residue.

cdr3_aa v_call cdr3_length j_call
CASTPDDRTYGYTF TRBV12-3/TRBV12-4 14 TRBJ1-2
CATSDLVAGEYNEQFF TRBV24-1 16 TRBJ2-1
CASSQAGTGRSGNTIYF TRBV3-1 17 TRBJ1-3
CASSLRMNTEAFF TRBV7-2 13 TRBJ1-1
CATSDSDGRAVYNEQFF TRBV24-1 17 TRBJ2-1
CASSLRTGYPFYNEQFF TRBV19 17 TRBJ2-1
CASSPGGGSGELFF TRBV7-2 14 TRBJ2-2
CASSLVPLSGSRNEQFF TRBV5-1 17 TRBJ2-1
CSAQTLTSSPGELFF TRBV29-1 15 TRBJ2-2
CASSHGGAVGYTF TRBV4-3 13 TRBJ1-2
CASSLTGTGVPKSFTGELFF TRBV11-2 20 TRBJ2-2
CASRPELEETQYF TRBV19 13 TRBJ2-5
CAINPGQWHGYTF TRBV10-3 13 TRBJ1-2
CASSPNPTGDTQYF TRBV9 14 TRBJ2-5
CASSSHPGQGGSGANVLTF TRBV7-7 19 TRBJ2-6
CASSLVTSGRPRRAREQYF TRBV11-1 19 TRBJ2-7
CASSYRGQALDEKLFF TRBV7-6 16 TRBJ1-4
CSARDPQVNQPQHF TRBV20-1 14 TRBJ1-5
CASSYTAGEQFF TRBV6-2/TRBV6-3 12 TRBJ2-1
CASSSPGQGFGANVLTF TRBV11-3 17 TRBJ2-6
CASATRGEQFF TRBV6-2/TRBV6-3 11 TRBJ2-1
CASSERDSNSPLHF TRBV7-8 14 TRBJ1-6
CAISDERAVEDIQYF TRBV10-3 15 TRBJ2-4
CASSYPTGGYSTDTQYF TRBV6-5 17 TRBJ2-3
CASSSDRVYNSPLHF TRBV27 15 TRBJ1-6
CASSLQRPSQTYNSPLHF TRBV27 18 TRBJ1-6
CSASGGGQNIQYF TRBV20-1 13 TRBJ2-4
CASSKGGTGGAYQPQHF TRBV21-1 17 TRBJ1-5
CASSKRQDGETQYF TRBV9 14 TRBJ2-5
CASSQGYLGDNQFF TRBV3-1 14 TRBJ2-1
CASRGRPLYNEQFF TRBV6-1 14 TRBJ2-1
CSVALGMNTEAFF TRBV29-1 13 TRBJ1-1
CASSLGTAADTQYF TRBV7-3 14 TRBJ2-3
CSARWDTNQPQHF TRBV20-1 13 TRBJ1-5
CASSAGPLNQPQHF TRBV25-1 14 TRBJ1-5
CAWSVQDYGGYTF TRBV30 13 TRBJ1-2
CASSLVSTSYEQYF TRBV5-1 14 TRBJ2-7
CSVESPQETQYF TRBV29-1 12 TRBJ2-5
CSGRRTGVGETQYF TRBV29-1 14 TRBJ2-5
CASSYQAGGPRHTQYF TRBV7-2 16 TRBJ2-3
CASSFGIAGGSTDTQYF TRBV7-2 17 TRBJ2-3